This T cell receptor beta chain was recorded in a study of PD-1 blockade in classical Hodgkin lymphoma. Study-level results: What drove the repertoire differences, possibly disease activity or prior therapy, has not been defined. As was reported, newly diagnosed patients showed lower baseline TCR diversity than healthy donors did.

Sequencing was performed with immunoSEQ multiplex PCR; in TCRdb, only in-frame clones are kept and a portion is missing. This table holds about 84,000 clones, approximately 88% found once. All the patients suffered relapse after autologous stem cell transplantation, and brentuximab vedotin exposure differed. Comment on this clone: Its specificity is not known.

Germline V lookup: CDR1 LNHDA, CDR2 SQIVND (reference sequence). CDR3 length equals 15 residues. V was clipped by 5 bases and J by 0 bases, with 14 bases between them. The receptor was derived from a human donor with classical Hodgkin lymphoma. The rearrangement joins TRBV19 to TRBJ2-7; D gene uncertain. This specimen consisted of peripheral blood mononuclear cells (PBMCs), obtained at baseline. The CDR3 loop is CASSPVWPSSYEQYF. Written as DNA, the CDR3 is TGTGCCAGTAGTCCCGTATGGCCCAGCTCCTACGAGCAGTACTTC.